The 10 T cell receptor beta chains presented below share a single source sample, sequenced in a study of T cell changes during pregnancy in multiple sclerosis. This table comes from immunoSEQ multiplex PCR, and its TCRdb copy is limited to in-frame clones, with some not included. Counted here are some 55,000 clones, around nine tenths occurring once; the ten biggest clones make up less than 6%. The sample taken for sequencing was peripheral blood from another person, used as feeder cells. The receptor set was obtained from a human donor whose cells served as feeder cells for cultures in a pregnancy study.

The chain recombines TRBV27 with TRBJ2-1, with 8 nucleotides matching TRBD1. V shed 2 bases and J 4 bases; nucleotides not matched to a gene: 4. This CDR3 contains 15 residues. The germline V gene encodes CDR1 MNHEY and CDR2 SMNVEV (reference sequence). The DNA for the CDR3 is TGTGCCAGCAGTTTAATAGGACAGGGTTACAATGAGCAGTTCTTC. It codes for CASSLIGQGYNEQFF.

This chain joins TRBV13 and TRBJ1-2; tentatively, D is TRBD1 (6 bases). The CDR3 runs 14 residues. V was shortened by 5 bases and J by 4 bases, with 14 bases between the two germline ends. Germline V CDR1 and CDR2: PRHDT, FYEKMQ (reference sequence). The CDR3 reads CASSLLQGGYGYTF. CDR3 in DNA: TGTGCCAGCAGCCTACTACAGGGCGGCTATGGCTACACCTTC.

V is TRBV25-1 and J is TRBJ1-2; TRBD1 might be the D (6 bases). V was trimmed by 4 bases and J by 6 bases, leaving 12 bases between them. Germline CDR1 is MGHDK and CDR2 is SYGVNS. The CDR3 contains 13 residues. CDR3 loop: CASSGPGVHGYTF. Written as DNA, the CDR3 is TGTGCCAGCAGTGGACCAGGGGTCCATGGCTACACCTTC.

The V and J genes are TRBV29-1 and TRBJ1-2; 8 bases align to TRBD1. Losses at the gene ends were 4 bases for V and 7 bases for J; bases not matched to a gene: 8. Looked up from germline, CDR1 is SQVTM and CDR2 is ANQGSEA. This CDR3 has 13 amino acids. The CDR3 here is CSVGVQGQVGYTF. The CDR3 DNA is TGCAGCGTTGGCGTACAGGGACAGGTTGGCTACACCTTC.

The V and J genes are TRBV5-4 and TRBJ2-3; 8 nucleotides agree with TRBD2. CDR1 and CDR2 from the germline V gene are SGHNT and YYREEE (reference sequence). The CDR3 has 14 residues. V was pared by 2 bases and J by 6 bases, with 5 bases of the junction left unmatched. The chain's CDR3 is CASSFRGGYDTQYF. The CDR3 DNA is TGTGCCAGCAGCTTCCGGGGGGGGTACGATACGCAGTATTTT.

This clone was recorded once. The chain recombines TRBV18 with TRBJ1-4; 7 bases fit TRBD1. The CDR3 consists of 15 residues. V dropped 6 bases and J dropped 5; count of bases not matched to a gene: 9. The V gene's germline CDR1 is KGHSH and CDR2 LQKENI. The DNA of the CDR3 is TGTGCCAGCTCCCCCGACAGGGTGGCGAATGAAAAACTGTTTTTT. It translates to CASSPDRVANEKLFF.

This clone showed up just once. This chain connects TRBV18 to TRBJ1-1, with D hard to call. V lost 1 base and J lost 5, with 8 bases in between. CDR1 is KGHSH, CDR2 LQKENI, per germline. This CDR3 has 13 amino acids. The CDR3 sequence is CASSPQGWTEAFF. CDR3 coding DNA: TGTGCCAGCTCACCACAGGGATGGACTGAAGCTTTCTTT. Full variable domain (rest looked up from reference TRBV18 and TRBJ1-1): NAGVMQNPRHLVRRRGQEARLRCSPMKGHSHVYWYRQLPEEGLKFMVYLQKENIIDESGMPKERFSAEFPKEGPSILRIQQVVRGDSAAYFCASSPQGWTEAFFGQGTRLTVV.

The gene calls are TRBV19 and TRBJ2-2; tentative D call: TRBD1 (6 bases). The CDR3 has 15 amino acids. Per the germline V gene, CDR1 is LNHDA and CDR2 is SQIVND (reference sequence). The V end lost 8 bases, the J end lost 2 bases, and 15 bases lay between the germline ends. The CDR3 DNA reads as TGTGCCAGTGGACCGGGACACCTAAACACCGGGGAGCTGTTTTTT. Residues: CASGPGHLNTGELFF.

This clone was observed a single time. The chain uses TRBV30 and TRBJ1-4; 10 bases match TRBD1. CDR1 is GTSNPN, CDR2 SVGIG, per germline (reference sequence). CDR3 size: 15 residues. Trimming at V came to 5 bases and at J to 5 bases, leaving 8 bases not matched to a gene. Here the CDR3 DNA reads TGTGCCTGGTCCGGGAAGGGACAGGGGAATGAAAAACTGTTTTTT. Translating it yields CAWSGKGQGNEKLFF. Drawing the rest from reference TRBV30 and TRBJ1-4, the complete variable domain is SQTIHQWPATLVQPVGSPLSLECTVEGTSNPNLYWYRQAAGRGLQLLFYSVGIGQISSEVPQNLSASRPQDRQFILSSKKLLLSDSGFYLCAWSGKGQGNEKLFFGSGTQLSVL.

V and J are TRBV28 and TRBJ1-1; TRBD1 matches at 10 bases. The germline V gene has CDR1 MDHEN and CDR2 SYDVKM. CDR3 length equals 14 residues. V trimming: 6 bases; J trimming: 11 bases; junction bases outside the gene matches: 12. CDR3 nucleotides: TGTGCCAGCAGCGAGTCCGGGACAGGGGAGAGGGCTTTCTTT. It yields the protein CASSESGTGERAFF.